This TCR beta chain comes out of a study of shared clonotypes between healthy human individuals. CD45RO-negative CD8 cells positively selected for CCR7 made up the naive population, which excluded terminally differentiated effector memory CD45RA+ cells. V was pared by 5 bases and J by 3 bases, with 20 bases between. This CDR3 is built from 16 residues. The germline V gene has CDR1 SNHLY and CDR2 FYNNEI. Sequencing was performed with immunoSEQ multiplex PCR; in TCRdb, only in-frame clones are kept and a portion is missing. The profile shows fewer than 1 million clones, roughly 96% of them singletons. This clone was seen once.

The V call is TRBV2, the J call TRBJ2-7; D might be TRBD2 (6 bases). This TCR derives from a man younger than 40 in good health. Sequenced: naive CD8+ T cells sorted from blood. CDR3 loop: CASSSQSVADNYEQYF. DNA for the CDR3: TGTGCCAGCAGTTCCCAGTCGGTAGCGGACAACTACGAGCAGTACTTC.